This T cell receptor beta chain was recorded in a study of T-cell reconstitution after alpha-beta-depleted transplantation in children. The germline gives CDR1 MNHEY, CDR2 SMNVEV (reference sequence). The CDR3 is made up of 13 amino acids. Trimming took 2 bases from V and 8 from J, leaving 12 bases between them. During its preparation, the TCRbeta library received unique molecular identifiers. A single record per CDR3 protein comes from TCRdb applying MiXCR to the PCR reads. The sample has roughly 98,000 distinct CDR3 sequences; 15% to 18% are singletons. The source of this sequence is a male patient under 10 years old who had a stem cell transplant for acute lymphoblastic leukemia, so the T cells may come from the graft donor. The material sequenced was PBMCs, mostly from graft donor cells, taken 180 days after TCRalphabeta/CD19-depleted stem cell transplant. J is TRBJ1-1 and V is TRBV27; a weak D match, TRBD1 (5 bases). CDR3 nucleotide sequence: TGTGCCAGCAGTTTACGCGGGGGATCGGAAGCTTTCTTT. Its translation: CASSLRGGSEAFF.